Given below is one TCR beta chain in context. Its antigen is as yet unknown. In TCRdb, the RT-PCR reads were re-called with MiXCR into one record per CDR3 protein. The sample lists roughly 780,000 distinct CDR3 sequences; roughly 18% were seen once. These data belong to a study of response to subunit inactivated influenza vaccine. The CDR3 is 18 amino acids. CDR1 DFQATT and CDR2 SNEGSKA come from the germline V gene (reference sequence). The trim removed 6 bases at V and 3 bases at J, leaving 20 bases unmatched. Study-wide results and caveats: It was the authors' suggestion that each seasonal influenza vaccination recruits few new T cells.

V is TRBV20-1 and J is TRBJ2-3, with 8 bases fitting TRBD2. This material consisted of PBMCs from blood, taken around 5 days after vaccination. This TCR derives from a man aged 45-65 years who received an inactivated influenza vaccine. CDR3 residues: CSAIPLLNGGGVTDTQYF. Here the CDR3 DNA reads TGCAGTGCCATTCCCCTATTAAACGGGGGGGGAGTGACAGATACGCAGTATTTT.